Given below is one TCR beta chain in context. This entry comes from a study of blood T cell repertoires in COVID-19. Study-level information: Whether acute or convalescent, the COVID-19 samples came from the United States, Italy and Spain. Nucleic acid was either cDNA or gDNA, and it came from T cells, B-cell-depleted T cells, or PBMCs.

Authors' methods: Quantification of nucleated cells was approximated via reference gene primer amplification. TCRdb's table, derived via immunoSEQ multiplex PCR, lists solely in-frame clones and lacks some. V and J calls and clone size are copied from that table; D and trimming were computed from the DNA. Counted here are about 85,000 clones, nearly 90% occurring once; the ten biggest clones make up about 4.3%. The CDR3 is 15 residues long. CDR1 is SNHLY and CDR2 is FYNNEI in the germline V gene. V lost 4 bases to trimming and J lost 0 bases, with 10 bases between them. The sample comprised peripheral blood. The chain combines TRBV2 with TRBJ2-1, with TRBD2 as a possible D gene (5 bases). The receptor's source is a woman aged 80 or older with active or convalescent COVID-19. CDR3 amino acids: CASSGSASSYNEQFF. Here the CDR3 DNA reads TGTGCCAGCAGTGGTAGCGCCAGCTCCTACAATGAGCAGTTCTTC.